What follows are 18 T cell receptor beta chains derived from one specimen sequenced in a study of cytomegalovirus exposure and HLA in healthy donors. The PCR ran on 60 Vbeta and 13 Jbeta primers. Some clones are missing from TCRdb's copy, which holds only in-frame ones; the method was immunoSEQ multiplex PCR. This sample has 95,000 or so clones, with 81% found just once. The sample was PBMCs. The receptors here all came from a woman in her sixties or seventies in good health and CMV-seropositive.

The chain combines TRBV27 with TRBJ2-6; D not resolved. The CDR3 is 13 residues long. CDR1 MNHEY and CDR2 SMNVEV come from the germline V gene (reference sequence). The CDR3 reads CASTGSGANVLTF. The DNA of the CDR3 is TGTGCGAGTACCGGCTCTGGGGCCAACGTCCTGACTTTC. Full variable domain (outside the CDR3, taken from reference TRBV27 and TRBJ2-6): EAQVTQNPRYLITVTGKKLTVTCSQNMNHEYMSWYRQDPGLGLRQIYYSMNVEVTDKGDVPEGYKVSRKEKRNFPLILESPSPNQTSLYFCASTGSGANVLTFGAGSRLTVL.

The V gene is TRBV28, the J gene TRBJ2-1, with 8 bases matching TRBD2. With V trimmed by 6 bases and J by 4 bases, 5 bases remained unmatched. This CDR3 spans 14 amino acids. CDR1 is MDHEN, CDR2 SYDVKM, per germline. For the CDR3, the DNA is TGTGCCAGCAGCGGGATAGCGGGGTACAATGAGCAGTTCTTC. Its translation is CASSGIAGYNEQFF.

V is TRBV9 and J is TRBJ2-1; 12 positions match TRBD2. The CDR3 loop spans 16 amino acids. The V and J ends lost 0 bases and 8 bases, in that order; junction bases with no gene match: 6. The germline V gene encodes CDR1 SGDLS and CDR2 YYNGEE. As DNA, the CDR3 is TGTGCCAGCAGCGTAGTGGCTAGCGGGAGGGCCTATGAGCAGTTCTTC. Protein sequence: CASSVVASGRAYEQFF.

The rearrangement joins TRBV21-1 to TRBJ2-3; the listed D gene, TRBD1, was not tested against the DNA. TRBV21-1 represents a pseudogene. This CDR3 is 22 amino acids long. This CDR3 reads CASSSKPEGGQVDPHKLDTQYF. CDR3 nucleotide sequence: TGTGCCAGCAGCTCAAAGCCTGAAGGGGGACAGGTCGACCCACATAAATTAGATACGCAGTATTTT.

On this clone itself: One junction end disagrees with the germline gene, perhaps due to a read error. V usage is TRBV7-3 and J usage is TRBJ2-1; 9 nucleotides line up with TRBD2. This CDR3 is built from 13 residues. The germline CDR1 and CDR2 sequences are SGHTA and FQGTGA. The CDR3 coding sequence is TGTGCCAGCAGCTCCAGGGGCGGGAGGGAGCTGTTCTTC. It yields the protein CASSSRGGRELFF.

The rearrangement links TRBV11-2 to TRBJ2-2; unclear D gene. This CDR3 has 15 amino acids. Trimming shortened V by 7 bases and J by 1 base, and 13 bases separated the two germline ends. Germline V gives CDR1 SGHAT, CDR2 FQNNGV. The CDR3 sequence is CASIPYTVNTGELFF. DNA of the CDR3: TGTGCCAGCATACCTTACACAGTGAACACCGGGGAGCTGTTTTTT.

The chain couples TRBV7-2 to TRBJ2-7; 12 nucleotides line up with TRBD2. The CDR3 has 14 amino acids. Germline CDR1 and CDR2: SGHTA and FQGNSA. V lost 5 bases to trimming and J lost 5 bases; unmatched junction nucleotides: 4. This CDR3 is CASSTTSGSNEQYF. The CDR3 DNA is TGTGCCAGCAGCACGACTAGCGGGAGTAACGAGCAGTACTTC.

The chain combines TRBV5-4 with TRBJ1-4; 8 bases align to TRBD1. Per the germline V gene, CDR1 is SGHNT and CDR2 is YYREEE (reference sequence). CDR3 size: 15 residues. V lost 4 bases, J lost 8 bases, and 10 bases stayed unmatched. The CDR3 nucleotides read TGTGCCAGCAGCCAAGGGACAGGCTTACCAGAAAAACTGTTTTTT. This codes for CASSQGTGLPEKLFF.

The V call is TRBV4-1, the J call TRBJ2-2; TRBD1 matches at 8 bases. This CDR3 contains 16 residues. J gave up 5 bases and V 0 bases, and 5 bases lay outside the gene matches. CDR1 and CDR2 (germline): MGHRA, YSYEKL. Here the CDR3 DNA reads TGCGCCAGCAGCCAAGATCTGGACAGGGTGACCGGGGAGCTGTTTTTT. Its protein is CASSQDLDRVTGELFF.

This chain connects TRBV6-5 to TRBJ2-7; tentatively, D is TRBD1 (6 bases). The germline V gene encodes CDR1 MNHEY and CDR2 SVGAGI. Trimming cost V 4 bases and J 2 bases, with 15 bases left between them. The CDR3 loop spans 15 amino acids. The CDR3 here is CASSLYGTPTYEQYF. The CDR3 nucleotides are TGTGCCAGCAGTTTGTATGGGACACCTACCTACGAGCAGTACTTC.

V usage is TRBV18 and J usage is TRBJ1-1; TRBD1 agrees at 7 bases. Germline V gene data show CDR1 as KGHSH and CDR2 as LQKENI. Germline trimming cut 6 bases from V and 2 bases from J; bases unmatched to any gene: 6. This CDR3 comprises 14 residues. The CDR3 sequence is CASSRQGSNTEAFF. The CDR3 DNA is TGTGCCAGCTCCCGACAGGGTAGTAACACTGAAGCTTTCTTT.

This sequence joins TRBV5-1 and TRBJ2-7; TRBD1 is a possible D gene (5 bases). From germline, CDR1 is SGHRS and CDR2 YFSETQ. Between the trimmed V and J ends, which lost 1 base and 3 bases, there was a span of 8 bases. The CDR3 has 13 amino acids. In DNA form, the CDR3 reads TGCGCCAGCAGCTTGTGGACAAACTACGAGCAGTACTTC. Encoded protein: CASSLWTNYEQYF.

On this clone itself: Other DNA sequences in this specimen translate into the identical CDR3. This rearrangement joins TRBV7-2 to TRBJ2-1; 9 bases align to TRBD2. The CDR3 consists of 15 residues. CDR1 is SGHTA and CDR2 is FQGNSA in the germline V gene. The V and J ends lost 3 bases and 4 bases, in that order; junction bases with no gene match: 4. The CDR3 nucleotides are TGTGCCAGCAGCTTGGGGGCGGGAGGGTACAATGAGCAGTTCTTC. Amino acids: CASSLGAGGYNEQFF.

The CDR3 protein is CASSPGLVSGNTIYF. Written as DNA, the CDR3 is TGTGCCAGCAGCCCAGGCCTGGTCAGTGGAAACACCATATATTTT. V gene TRBV13 combines with J gene TRBJ1-3; no definite D call. The germline V gene encodes CDR1 PRHDT and CDR2 FYEKMQ (reference sequence). Trimming left V 5 bases short and J 3 bases short, with 14 bases between. This CDR3 contains 15 residues. Full variable domain (remainder filled in from reference TRBV13 and TRBJ1-3): AAGVIQSPRHLIKEKRETATLKCYPIPRHDTVYWYQQGPGQDPQFLISFYEKMQSDKGSIPDRFSAQQFSDYHSELNMSSLELGDSALYFCASSPGLVSGNTIYFGEGSWLTVV.

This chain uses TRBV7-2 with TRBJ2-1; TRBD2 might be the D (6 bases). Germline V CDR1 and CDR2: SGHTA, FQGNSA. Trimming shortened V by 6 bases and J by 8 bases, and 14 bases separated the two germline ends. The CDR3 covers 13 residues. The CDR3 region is CASRGPGVYEQFF. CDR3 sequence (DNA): TGTGCCAGCAGAGGCCCGGGAGTCTATGAGCAGTTCTTC.

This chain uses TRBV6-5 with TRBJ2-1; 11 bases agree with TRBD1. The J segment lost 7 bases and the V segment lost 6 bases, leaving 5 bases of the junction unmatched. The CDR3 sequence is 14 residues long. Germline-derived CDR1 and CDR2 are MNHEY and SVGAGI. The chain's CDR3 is CASSLRDRGNEQFF. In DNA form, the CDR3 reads TGTGCCAGCAGCTTAAGGGACAGGGGGAATGAGCAGTTCTTC.

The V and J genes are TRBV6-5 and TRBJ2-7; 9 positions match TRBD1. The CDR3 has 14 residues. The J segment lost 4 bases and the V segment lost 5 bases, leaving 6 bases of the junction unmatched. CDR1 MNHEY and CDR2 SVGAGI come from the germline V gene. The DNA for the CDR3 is TGTGCCAGCAGTGAGGGGACAGGGAAATACGAGCAGTACTTC. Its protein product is CASSEGTGKYEQYF.

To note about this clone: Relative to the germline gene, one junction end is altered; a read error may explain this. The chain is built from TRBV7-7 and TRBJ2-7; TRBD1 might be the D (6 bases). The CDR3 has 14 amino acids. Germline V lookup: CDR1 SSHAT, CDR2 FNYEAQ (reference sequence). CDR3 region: CASSPTQGGYEQYF. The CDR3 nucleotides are TGTGCTAGCAGCCCGACACAGGGCGGTTACGAGCAGTACTTC.